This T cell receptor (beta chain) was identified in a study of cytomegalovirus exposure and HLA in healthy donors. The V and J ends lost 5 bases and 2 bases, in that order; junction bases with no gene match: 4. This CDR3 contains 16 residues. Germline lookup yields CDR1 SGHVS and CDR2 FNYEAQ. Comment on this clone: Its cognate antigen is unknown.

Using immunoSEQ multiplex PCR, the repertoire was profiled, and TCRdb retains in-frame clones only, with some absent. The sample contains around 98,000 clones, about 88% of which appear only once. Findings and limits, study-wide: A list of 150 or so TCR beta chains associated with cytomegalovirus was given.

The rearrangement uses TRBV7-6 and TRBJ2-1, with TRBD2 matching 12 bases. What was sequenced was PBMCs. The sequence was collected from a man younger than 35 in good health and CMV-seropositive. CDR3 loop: CASSPRTSGAYNEQFF. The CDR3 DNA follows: TGTGCCAGCAGCCCCCGGACTAGCGGGGCCTACAATGAGCAGTTCTTC. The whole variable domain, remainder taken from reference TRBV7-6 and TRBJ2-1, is GAGVSQSPRYKVTKRGQDVALRCDPISGHVSLYWYRQALGQGPEFLTYFNYEAQQDKSGLPNDRFSAERPEGSISTLTIQRTEQRDSAMYRCASSPRTSGAYNEQFFGPGTRLTVL.